This TCR beta chain emerged from a study of T-cell memory formation after mild COVID-19. TCRdb fed the 5' RACE reads into MiXCR, producing one record per CDR3 protein. This table has approximately 500,000 distinct CDR3 sequences, more than 20% appearing once. The CDR3 length is 13 residues. Trimming pared 6 bases from V and 4 bases from J, leaving 10 bases between. This clonotype was seen only a few times. Sequenced material: PBMCs or a T cell subset sorted from them (not recorded which). This receptor was taken from an adult woman who had mild COVID-19 (a few samples of this study predate the infection). Cell type and time point are not known. This chain connects TRBV12-3 or TRBV12-4 to TRBJ2-1; D ambiguous. The DNA for the CDR3 is TGTGCCAGCAGGCCAGACTCTTACAATGAGCAGTTCTTC. Translation: CASRPDSYNEQFF.